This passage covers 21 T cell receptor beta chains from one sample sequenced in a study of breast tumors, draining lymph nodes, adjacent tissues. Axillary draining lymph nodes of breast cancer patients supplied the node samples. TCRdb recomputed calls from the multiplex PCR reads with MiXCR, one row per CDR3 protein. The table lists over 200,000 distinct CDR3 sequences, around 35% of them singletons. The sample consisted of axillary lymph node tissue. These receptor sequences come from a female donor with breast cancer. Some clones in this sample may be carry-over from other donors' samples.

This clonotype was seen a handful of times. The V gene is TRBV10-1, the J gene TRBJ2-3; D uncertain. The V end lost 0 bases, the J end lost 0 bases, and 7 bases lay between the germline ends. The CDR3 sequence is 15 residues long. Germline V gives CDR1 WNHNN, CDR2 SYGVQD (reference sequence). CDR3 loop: CASSESGYSTDTQYF. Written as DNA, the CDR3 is TGCGCCAGCAGTGAGTCGGGGTATAGCACAGATACGCAGTATTTT.

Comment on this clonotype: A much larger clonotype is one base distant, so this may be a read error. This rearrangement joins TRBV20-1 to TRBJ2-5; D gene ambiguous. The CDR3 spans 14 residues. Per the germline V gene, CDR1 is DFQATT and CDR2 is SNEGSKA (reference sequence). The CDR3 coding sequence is TGCAGTGCTAGAGCCCCACGCCAGCAAGAGACCCAGCACTTC. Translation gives CSARAPRQQETQHF.

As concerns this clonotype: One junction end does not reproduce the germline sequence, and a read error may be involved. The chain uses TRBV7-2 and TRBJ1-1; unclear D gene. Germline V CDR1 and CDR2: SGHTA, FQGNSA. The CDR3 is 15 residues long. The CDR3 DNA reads TGTGCCAACAGCTTAGAGTTGAGGGTGAACACTGAAGCTTTCTTT. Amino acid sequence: CANSLELRVNTEAFF.

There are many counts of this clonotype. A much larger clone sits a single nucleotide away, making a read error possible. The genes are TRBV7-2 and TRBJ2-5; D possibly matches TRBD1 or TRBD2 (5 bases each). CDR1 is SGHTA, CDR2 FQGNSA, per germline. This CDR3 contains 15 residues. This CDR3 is CASSALGRIQETQHF. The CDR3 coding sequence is TGTGCCAGCAGCGCCCTGGGACGGATTCAAGAGACCCAGCACTTC.

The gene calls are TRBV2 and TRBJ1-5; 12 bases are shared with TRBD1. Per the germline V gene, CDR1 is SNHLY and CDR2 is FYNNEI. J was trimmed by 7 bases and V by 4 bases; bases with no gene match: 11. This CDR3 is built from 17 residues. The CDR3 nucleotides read TGTGCCAGCAGTGGTGGACAGGGACAGGGGGCCGGACAGCCCCAGCATTTT. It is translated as CASSGGQGQGAGQPQHF.

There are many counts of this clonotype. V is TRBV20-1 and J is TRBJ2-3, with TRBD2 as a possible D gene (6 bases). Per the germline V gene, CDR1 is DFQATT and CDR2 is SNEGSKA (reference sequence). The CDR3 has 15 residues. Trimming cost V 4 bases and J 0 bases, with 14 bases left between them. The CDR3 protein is CSATPSGRSTDTQYF. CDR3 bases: TGCAGTGCTACCCCGAGCGGGCGGAGCACAGATACGCAGTATTTT.

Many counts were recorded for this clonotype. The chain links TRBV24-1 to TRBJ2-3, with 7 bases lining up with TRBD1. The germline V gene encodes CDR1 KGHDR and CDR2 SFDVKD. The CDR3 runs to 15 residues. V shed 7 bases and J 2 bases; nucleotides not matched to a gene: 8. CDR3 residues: CATSRGQIFTDTQYF. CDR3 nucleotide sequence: TGTGCCACCAGCCGGGGACAGATCTTCACAGATACGCAGTATTTT.

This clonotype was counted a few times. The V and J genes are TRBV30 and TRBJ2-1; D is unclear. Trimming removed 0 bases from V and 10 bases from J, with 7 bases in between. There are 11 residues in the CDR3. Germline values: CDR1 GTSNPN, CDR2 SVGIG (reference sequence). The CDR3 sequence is CAWSVGIEQFF. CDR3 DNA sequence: TGTGCCTGGAGTGTGGGAATAGAGCAGTTCTTC.

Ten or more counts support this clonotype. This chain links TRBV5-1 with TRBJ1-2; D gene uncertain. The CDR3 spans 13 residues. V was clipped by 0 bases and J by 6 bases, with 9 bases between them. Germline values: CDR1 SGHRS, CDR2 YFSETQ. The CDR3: CASSLGGVDGYTF. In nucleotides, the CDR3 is TGCGCCAGCAGCTTGGGAGGAGTTGATGGCTACACCTTC. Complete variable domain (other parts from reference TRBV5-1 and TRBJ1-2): KAGVTQTPRYLIKTRGQQVTLSCSPISGHRSVSWYQQTPGQGLQFLFEYFSETQRNKGNFPGRFSGRQFSNSRSEMNVSTLELGDSALYLCASSLGGVDGYTFGSGTRLTVV.

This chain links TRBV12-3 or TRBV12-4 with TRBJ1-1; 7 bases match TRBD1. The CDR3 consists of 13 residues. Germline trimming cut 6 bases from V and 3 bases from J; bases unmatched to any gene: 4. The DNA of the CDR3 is TGTGCCAGCAGCACAGACAGGGACACTGAAGCTTTCTTT. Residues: CASSTDRDTEAFF.

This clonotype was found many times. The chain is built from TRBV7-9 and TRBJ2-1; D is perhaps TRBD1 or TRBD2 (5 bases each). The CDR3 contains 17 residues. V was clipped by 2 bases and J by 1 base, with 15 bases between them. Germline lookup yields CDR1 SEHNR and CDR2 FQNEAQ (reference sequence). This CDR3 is CASSLRGARGSYNEQFF. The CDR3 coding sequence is TGTGCCAGCAGCTTAAGGGGTGCGCGAGGGTCCTACAATGAGCAGTTCTTC.

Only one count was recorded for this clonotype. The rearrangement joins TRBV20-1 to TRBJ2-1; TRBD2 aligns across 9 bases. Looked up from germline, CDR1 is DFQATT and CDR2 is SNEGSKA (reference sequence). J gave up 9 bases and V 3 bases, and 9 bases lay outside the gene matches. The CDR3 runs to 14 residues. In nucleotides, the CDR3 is TGCAGTGCTAGTAGGCGGGGGGGCCTCTCTGAGCAGTTCTTC. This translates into CSASRRGGLSEQFF.

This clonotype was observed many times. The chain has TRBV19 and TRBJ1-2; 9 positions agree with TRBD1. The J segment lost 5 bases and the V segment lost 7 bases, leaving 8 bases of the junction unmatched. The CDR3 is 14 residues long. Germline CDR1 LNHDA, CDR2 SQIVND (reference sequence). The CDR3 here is CASINRGLGYGYTF. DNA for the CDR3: TGTGCCAGTATAAACAGGGGGCTGGGGTATGGCTACACCTTC. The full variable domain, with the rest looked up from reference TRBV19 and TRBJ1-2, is DGGITQSPKYLFRKEGQNVTLSCEQNLNHDAMYWYRQDPGQGLRLIYYSQIVNDFQKGDIAEGYSVSREKKESFPLTVTSAQKNPTAFYLCASINRGLGYGYTFGSGTRLTVV.

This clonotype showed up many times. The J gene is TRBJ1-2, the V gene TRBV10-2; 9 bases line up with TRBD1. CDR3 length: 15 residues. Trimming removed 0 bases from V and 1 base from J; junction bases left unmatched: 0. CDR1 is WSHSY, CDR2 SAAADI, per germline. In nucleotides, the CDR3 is TGCGCCAGCAGTGAGTCGGGACAGGGTAACTATGGCTACACCTTC. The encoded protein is CASSESGQGNYGYTF.

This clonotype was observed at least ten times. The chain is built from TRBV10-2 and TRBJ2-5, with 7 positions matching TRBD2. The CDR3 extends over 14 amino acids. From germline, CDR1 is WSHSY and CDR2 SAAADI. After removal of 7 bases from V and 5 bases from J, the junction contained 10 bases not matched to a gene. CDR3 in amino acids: CASKPGGSVETQYF. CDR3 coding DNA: TGCGCCAGCAAACCGGGGGGTAGCGTGGAGACCCAGTACTTC.

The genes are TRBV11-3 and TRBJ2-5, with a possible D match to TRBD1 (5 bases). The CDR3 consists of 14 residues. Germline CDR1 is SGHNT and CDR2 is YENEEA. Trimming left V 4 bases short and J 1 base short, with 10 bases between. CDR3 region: CASSSSRVQETQYF. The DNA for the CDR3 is TGTGCCAGCAGCTCCTCCAGGGTCCAAGAGACCCAGTACTTC.

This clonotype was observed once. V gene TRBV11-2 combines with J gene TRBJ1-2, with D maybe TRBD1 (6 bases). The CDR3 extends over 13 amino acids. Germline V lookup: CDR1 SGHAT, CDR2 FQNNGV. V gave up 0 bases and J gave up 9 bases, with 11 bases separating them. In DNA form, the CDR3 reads TGTGCCAGCAGCTTAGATGGGGGCTCTAGCTACACCTTC. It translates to CASSLDGGSSYTF.

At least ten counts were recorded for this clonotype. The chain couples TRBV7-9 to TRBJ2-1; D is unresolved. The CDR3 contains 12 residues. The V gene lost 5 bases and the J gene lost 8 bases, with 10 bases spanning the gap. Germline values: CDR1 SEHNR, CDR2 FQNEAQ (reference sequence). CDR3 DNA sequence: TGTGCCAGCAGCCCACCCCTCTATGAGCAGTTCTTC. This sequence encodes CASSPPLYEQFF.

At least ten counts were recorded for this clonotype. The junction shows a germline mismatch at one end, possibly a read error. The CDR3 nucleotides read TGTGCTAGCAGCTTAGCGCAGGGGGGCCACAATGAGCAGTTCTTC. It specifies CASSLAQGGHNEQFF. This rearrangement joins TRBV7-7 to TRBJ2-1; maybe TRBD1 (7 bases). Germline V gene lookup returns CDR1 SSHAT and CDR2 FNYEAQ (reference sequence). CDR3 size: 15 residues.

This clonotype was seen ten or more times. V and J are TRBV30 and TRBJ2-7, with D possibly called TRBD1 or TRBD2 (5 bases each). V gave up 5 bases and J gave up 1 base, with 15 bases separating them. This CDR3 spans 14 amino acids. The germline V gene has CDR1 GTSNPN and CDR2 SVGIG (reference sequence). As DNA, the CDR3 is TGTGCCTGGGACAGAGGCGGGCGTTCCTACGAGCAGTACTTC. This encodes CAWDRGGRSYEQYF.

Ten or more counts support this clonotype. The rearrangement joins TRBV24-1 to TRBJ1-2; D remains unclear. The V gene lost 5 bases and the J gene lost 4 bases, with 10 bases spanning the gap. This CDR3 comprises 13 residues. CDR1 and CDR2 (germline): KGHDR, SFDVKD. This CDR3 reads CATSVTNFYGYTF. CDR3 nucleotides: TGTGCCACCAGTGTAACAAATTTCTATGGCTACACCTTC.